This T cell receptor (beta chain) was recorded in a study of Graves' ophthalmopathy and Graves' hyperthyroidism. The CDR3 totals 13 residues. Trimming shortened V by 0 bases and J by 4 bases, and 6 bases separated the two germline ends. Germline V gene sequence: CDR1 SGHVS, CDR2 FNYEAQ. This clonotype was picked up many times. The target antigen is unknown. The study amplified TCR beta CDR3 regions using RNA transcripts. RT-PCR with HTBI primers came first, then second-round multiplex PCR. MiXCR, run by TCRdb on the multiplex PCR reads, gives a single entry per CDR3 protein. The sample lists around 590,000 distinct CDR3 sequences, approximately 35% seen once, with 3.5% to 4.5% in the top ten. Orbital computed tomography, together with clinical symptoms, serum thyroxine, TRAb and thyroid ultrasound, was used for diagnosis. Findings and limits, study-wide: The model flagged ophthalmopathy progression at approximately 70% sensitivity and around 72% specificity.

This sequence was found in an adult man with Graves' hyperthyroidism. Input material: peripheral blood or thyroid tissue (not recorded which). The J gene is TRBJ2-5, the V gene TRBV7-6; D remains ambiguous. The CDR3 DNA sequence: TGTGCCAGCAGCTTAGCCCTACGAGAGACCCAGTACTTC. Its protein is CASSLALRETQYF.